Below, one T cell receptor (beta chain) is given with its context. This clonotype came up many times. Its antigen is unknown. There are no base qualities to consult, and no much larger clone falls within one base. These data originate in a study of response to subunit inactivated influenza vaccine (dated by TCRdb to 2016 to 2018). In the study overall: To follow how T cells responded to a trivalent subunit inactivated influenza vaccine, the researchers relied on deep quantitative profiling of the T cell receptor repertoire. What the study reported, not specific to this receptor: The authors suggested that each seasonal influenza vaccination may recruit only a limited number of new T cells.

Library preparation employed RT-PCR. Sequenced on an Illumina HiSeq 2500. Through fastp at Q25 and MiXCR, TCRdb rebuilt clones from the public reads, retaining in-frame beta chains. Rows with a matching CDR3 protein are joined into one entry that keeps the most common DNA and genes. The sample table contains some 570,000 distinct CDR3 sequences; only one count was recorded for 11% of them. The ten biggest clones cover approximately 9.9% of the sample. The same data also went into a second study, on T cells expressing NK-cell markers. The other study reports the following: TCR beta cDNA libraries were made by 5'RACE template switching that added a universal primer site and unique molecular identifiers. Three sorted T-cell subsets (CD3+CD56+NKG2C+, CD3+CD56+NKG2C- and CD3+CD56-NKG2C+) from several donors had their TCR beta-chain repertoires profiled. Seven of the eight sequenced donors were HCMV-seropositive and one was HCMV-seronegative. To restrict sorting to alphabetaTCR-expressing T cells, an anti-gammadeltaTCR antibody was added in several experiments. In several donors, the dominant CD3+CD56+NKG2C+ clonotypes were found to rank among the top 10 CD8+ clonotypes and to make up roughly 1.0-8% of CD8+ T cells. Those dominant clonotypes were again the most abundant among CD3+CD56-NKG2C+ cells in several donors, at about 25-65%. Whether the expanded NKG2C-expressing T cell clones were specific for HCMV antigens remained unclear. The eight sequenced donors were randomly selected healthy volunteers, three men and five women. HCMV-specific IgG was detected in serum with a commercial ELISA kit to determine HCMV serostatus. Peripheral blood mononuclear cells were isolated from blood by Ficoll density gradient centrifugation. For over 5 donors, bulk peripheral blood T-cell repertoires were additionally sequenced from unsorted PBMC. cDNA synthesis was primed from the TCR beta constant segment and was followed by two successive PCR amplification steps. Illumina HiSeq 2000/2500, MiSeq or NextSeq was used to sequence libraries as 2 x 150 bp reads. MIGEC was used to demultiplex reads and group reads by UMI, and MiTCR was used to assemble and quantify clonotypes. To remove erroneous sequences, TCR cDNA sequences were retained only when supported by two or more reads. The tcR package was used for downstream repertoire analysis, with clonotypes matched between fractions based on CDR3 nucleotide sequence plus V segment. Antigen specificity was annotated against VDJdb with VDJmatch, allowing one amino acid substitution in CDR3.

This sequence was found in a man aged 45-65 years who received an inactivated influenza vaccine. Donor details come from another sample of the same person, matched by shared clones. This specimen was PBMCs from blood, taken on the day of vaccination.

The nucleotide sequence reads as follows: TGTGCCAGTAGTTATCGACGGCGACCTAATGAAAAACTGTTTTTT. Its protein reads: CASSYRRRPNEKLFF. The V and J genes are TRBV19 and TRBJ1-4, with the D gene uncertain. From the cysteine up to the phenylalanine, the CDR3 has a length of 15 residues. Left in the record is the CDR3 DNA by itself, 45 bases read in frame from the first base. CDR1 and CDR2 were assigned from the germline V gene (reference sequence) as LNHDA and SQIVND. V gives up 5 bases and J gives up 3 bases, and the segment between their germline ends measures 13 bases.